This T cell receptor (beta chain) was profiled in a study of a mutant IDH1 vaccine in newly diagnosed glioma (dated by TCRdb to about 2021). At the level of the whole study: In the chemotherapy-containing groups, vaccination started alongside temozolomide cycles, whereas in patients who had radiotherapy alone it started 4-6 weeks after radiotherapy. Longitudinal TCRB deep sequencing was done for fewer than 30 treated patients, wherever samples were available for exploratory analyses. Of the roughly 30 treated patients, about 62% were male and 37.5% were female, and the mean age was approximately 41 years. Prior to enrollment, patients had been given standard therapy consisting of radiotherapy alone, temozolomide alone, or radiochemotherapy with temozolomide, with the combination given to most patients. Peripheral blood was collected at six visits: V03 (baseline), V05, V07, V10, V12 and V13. The week-35 safety follow-up was designated visit V12, and the week-47 end of study was designated visit V13. The paper as a whole reports these results and caveats: Pseudoprogression appeared unrelated to alterations in the top peripheral T cell clonotypes detected by TCRB sequencing. Immune responses induced by the vaccine were seen in around 93% of patients across multiple MHC alleles. Availability determined which PBMC samples were chosen for TCRB deep sequencing. The authors stated that sample limitations prevented analyses of patient blood samples from being reproduced.

The protocol used for the library was the immunoSEQ multiplex PCR assay. Rearranged TCR beta chain sequences were amplified with the hsTCRB Kit following the manufacturer's protocol. An Illumina MiSeq was used to sequence the TCRB libraries. The study's own analysis went as follows. The kit vendor's proprietary platform handled demultiplexing, trimming and gene mapping. TCRdb retrieved this table from immuneACCESS and kept in-frame rearrangements only. Not all clones are present; in checked studies, unresolved V genes account for under half, and no reason is known for the remainder. For V, J and clone size, that table is used; D and trimming come from the DNA. Within this sample are around 57,000 clones, with 80% to 90% of them counted one time only. The ten top clones hold about 4% of the sample. Relative to germline, V is 5 bases shorter and J is 6 bases shorter, with 17 bases between their ends. Including the terminal cysteine and phenylalanine, the CDR3 comprises 15 residues. The retained sequence is limited to the CDR3, 45 bases, with the frame set at the first base. CDR1 is given as MNHEY and CDR2 as SVGAGI, both from the germline V gene.

In the case of this clone: Its cognate antigen has yet to be identified. Base qualities are not at hand, and no much larger clone is one base apart.

The label giving this sample's time point can be read as: week 35, safety follow-up. Each vaccine dose, consisting of 300 ug of a 20-mer mutant IDH1 peptide in Montanide, was administered subcutaneously with topical imiquimod. Across visits V03 through V10, patients got a total of eight vaccinations, given in weeks 1, 3, 5, 7, 11, 15, 19 and 23. Newly diagnosed WHO grade 3 or 4 IDH1-mutant astrocytomas showing loss of nuclear ATRX were present in the donors. The samples were drawn from NOA16, a multicentre, single-arm, open-label phase I trial in Germany that tested a mutant IDH1 peptide vaccine in humans for the first time. Genomic DNA for TCRB sequencing was extracted from EDTA blood using the DNeasy Blood and Tissue Kit.

This TCR was sampled from a man aged 30-40 years with glioma. This sample comprised PBMCs, obtained from a glioma patient whose treatment included an IDH1 peptide vaccine. The sequence joins TRBV6-5 to TRBJ2-4; too little of a D gene remains to name it. The CDR3 region has the sequence CASSLEGWGSNIQYF. Here is the DNA: TGTGCCAGCAGTCTCGAAGGGTGGGGTTCAAACATTCAGTACTTC.